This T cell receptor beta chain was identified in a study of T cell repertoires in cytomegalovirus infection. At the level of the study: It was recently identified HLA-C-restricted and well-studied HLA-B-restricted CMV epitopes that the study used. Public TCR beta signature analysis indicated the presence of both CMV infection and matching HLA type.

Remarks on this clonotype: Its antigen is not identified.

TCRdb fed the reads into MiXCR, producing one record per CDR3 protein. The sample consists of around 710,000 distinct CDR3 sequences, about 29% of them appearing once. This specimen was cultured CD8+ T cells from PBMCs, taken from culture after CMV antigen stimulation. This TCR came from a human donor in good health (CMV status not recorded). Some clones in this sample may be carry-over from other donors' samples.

Here the CDR3 reads CASSSGQRNEQFF. In nucleotides, the CDR3 is TGTGCCAGCAGTTCGGGACAGCGGAATGAGCAGTTCTTC. The chain couples TRBV27 to TRBJ2-1; 7 nucleotides align to TRBD1. The germline V gene has CDR1 MNHEY and CDR2 SMNVEV (reference sequence). V shed 4 bases, J shed 7 bases, and the junction held 4 bases outside the gene matches. This CDR3 spans 13 amino acids.